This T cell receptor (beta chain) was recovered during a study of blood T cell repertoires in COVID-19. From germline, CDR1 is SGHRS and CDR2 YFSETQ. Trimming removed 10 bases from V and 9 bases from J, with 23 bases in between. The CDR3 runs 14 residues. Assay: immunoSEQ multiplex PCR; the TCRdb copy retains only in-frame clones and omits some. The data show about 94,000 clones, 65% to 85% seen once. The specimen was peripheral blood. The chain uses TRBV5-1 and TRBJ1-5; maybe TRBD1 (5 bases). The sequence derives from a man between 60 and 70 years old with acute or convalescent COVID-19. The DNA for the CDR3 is TGCGCCGGGAAGTTTTTGACAGTCGAAGGGCCCCAGCATTTT. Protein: CAGKFLTVEGPQHF.